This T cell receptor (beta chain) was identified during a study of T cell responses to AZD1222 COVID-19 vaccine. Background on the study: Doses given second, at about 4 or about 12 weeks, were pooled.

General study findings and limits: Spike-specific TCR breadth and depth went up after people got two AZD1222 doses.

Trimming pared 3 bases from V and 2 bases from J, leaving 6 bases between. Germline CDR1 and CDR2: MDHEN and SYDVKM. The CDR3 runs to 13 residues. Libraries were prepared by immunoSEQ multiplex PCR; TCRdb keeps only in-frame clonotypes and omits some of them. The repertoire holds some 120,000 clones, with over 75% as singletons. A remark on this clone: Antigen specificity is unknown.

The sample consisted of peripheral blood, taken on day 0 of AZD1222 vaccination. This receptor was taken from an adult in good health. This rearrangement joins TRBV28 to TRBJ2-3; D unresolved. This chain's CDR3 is CASSLATTDTQYF. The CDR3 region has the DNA TGTGCCAGCAGTTTGGCCACCACAGATACGCAGTATTTT.